Below, 2 T cell receptor beta chains from the same sample are listed, as sequenced in a study of T cell repertoires in cytomegalovirus infection. TCRdb processed the reads anew with MiXCR; each CDR3 protein has one entry. The sample holds about 340,000 distinct CDR3 sequences, 25% to 30% seen once. No antigen is known for these receptors. The source was cultured PBMCs, collected from culture after CMV antigen stimulation. Receptor source: a human donor in good health (CMV status not recorded). Some clones in this sample may be carry-over from other donors' samples.

This clonotype was picked up a small number of times. This rearrangement joins TRBV6-1 to TRBJ2-3, with 7 bases lining up with TRBD2. This CDR3 comprises 16 residues. Germline V gene lookup returns CDR1 MNHNS and CDR2 SASEGT. After removal of 2 bases from V and 1 base from J, the junction contained 6 bases not matched to a gene. CDR3 protein: CASSELAGVRTDTQYF. The CDR3 DNA sequence: TGTGCCAGCAGTGAATTGGCGGGAGTGCGCACAGATACGCAGTATTTT.

The sample holds a few counts of this clonotype. The V call is TRBV6-6, the J call TRBJ2-3, with D unclear. Germline V gene data show CDR1 as MNHNY and CDR2 as SVGAGI (reference sequence). The germline V and J ends were trimmed by 2 bases and 2 bases, with 8 bases remaining between them. This CDR3 has 14 amino acids. CDR3 in amino acids: CASSYEHTTDTQYF. The CDR3 DNA is TGTGCCAGCAGTTACGAACATACCACAGATACGCAGTATTTT.